This entry concerns a single TCR beta chain. Produced via immunoSEQ multiplex PCR; TCRdb's table is partial and in-frame only. The sample holds about 170,000 clones, 70% to 90% seen once. The record originates from a study of control samples from healthy donors and cancer patients. This CDR3 is built from 13 residues. Germline values: CDR1 LNHDA, CDR2 SQIVND (reference sequence). Material: blood. The chain has TRBV19 and TRBJ1-5; TRBD1 is a possible D gene (6 bases). This clonotype was sampled from a man aged 30 to 45 in good health. The CDR3, as DNA: TGTGCTACCGGGCAGGGGAGGGATCAGCCCCAGCATTTT. Amino acid sequence: CATGQGRDQPQHF. The whole variable domain, filled in from reference TRBV19 and TRBJ1-5, reads DGGITQSPKYLFRKEGQNVTLSCEQNLNHDAMYWYRQDPGQGLRLIYYSQIVNDFQKGDIAEGYSVSREKKESFPLTVTSAQKNPTAFYLCATGQGRDQPQHFGDGTRLSIL.